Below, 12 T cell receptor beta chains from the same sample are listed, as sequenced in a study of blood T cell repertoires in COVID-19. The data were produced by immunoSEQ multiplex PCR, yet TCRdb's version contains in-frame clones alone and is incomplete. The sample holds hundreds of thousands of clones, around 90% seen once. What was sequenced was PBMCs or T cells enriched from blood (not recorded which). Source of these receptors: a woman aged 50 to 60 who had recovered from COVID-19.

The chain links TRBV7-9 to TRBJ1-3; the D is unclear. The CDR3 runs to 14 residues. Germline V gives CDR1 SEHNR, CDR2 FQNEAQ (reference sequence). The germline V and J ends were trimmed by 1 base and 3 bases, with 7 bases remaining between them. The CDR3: CASSLGGIGNTIYF. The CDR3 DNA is TGTGCCAGCAGCTTAGGTGGCATTGGAAACACCATATATTTT.

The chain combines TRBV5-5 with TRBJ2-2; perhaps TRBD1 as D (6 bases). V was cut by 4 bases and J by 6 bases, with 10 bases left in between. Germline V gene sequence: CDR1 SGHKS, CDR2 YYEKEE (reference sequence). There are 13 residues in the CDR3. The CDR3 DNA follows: TGTGCCAGCAGCACAACAGGGCCCGGGGAGCTGTTTTTT. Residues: CASSTTGPGELFF.

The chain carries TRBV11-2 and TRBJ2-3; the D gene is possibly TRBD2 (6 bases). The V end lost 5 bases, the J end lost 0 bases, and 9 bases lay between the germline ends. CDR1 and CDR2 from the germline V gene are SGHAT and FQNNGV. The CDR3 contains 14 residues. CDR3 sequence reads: CASSKLASTDTQYF. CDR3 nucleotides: TGTGCCAGCAGCAAACTAGCTAGCACAGATACGCAGTATTTT.

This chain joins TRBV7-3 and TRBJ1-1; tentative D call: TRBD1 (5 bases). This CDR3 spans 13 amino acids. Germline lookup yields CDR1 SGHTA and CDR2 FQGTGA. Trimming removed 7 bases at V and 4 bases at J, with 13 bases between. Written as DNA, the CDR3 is TGTGCCAGCACGGGGACTACCGCCACTGAAGCTTTCTTT. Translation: CASTGTTATEAFF.

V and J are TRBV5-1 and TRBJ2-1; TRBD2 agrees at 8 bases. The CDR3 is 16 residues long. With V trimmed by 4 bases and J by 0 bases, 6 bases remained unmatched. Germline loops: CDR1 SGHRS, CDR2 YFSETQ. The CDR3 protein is CASSITSGSSYNEQFF. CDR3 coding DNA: TGCGCCAGCAGCATCACTAGCGGTAGCTCCTACAATGAGCAGTTCTTC.

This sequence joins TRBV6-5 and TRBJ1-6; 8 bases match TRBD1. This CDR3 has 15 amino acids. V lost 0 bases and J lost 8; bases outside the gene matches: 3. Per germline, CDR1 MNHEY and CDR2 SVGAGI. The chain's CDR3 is CASSYSSRGHSPLHF. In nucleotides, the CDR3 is TGTGCCAGCAGTTACTCGAGCAGGGGGCATTCACCCCTCCACTTT.

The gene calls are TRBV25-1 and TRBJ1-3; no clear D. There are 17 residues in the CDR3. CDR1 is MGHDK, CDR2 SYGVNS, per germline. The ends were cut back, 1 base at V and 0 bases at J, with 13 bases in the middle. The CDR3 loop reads CASSEFSLPNSGNTIYF. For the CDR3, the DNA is TGTGCCAGCAGTGAATTCAGTTTACCGAACTCTGGAAACACCATATATTTT.

The CDR3 DNA is TGTGCCAGCTCACCAAACGGGGTGGGAAATTCACCCCTCCACTTT. Its translation: CASSPNGVGNSPLHF. The genes are TRBV18 and TRBJ1-6; D uncertain. Germline V CDR1 and CDR2: KGHSH, LQKENI. V lost 2 bases to trimming and J lost 7 bases, with 12 bases between them. This CDR3 is built from 15 residues.

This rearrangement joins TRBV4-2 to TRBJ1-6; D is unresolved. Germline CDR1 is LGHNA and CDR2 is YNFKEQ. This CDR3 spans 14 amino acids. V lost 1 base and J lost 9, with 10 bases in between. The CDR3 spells CASSQARLRSPLHF. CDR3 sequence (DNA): TGTGCCAGCAGCCAAGCCCGGTTGCGTTCACCCCTCCACTTT.

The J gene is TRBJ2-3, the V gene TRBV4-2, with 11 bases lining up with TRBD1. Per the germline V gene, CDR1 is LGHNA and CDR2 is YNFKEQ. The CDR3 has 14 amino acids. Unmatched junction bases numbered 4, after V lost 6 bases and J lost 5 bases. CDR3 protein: CASRRTGGRDTQYF. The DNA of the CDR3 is TGTGCCAGCAGGCGGACAGGGGGCCGAGATACGCAGTATTTT.

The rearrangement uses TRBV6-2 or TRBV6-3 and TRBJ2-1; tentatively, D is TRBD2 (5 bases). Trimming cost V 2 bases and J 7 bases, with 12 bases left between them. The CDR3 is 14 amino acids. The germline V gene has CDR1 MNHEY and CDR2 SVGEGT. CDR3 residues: CASSYAPERNEQFF. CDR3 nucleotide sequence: TGTGCCAGCAGTTACGCGCCGGAGCGGAATGAGCAGTTCTTC.

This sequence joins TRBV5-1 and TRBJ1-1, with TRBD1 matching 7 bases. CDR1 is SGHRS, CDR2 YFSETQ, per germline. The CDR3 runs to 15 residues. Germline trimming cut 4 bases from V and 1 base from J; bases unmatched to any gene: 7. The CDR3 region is CASSGGSGGNTEAFF. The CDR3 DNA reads TGCGCCAGCAGCGGTGGGTCAGGGGGGAACACTGAAGCTTTCTTT.